Below are 28 T cell receptor beta chains sequenced from a single sample in a study of vaccination effects on CD4 cells after COVID-19 (dated by TCRdb to 2021 to 2024). The library came from the immunoSEQ multiplex PCR assay. TCRdb re-hosts the immuneACCESS table, in-frame sequences only. Its copies lack some clones; in the studies checked, an unresolved V gene accounts for under half of them, and the cause for the rest is not known. The sample table shows 70,000 or so clones, and about 74% are seen once. Of the sample, around 2.1% is held by the ten largest clones. After less than 13 days of culture, CD4+ T cells were isolated with the EasySep CD4+ T cell isolation kit. These receptors have no known antigen. This sample comprised CD4+ T cells from PBMCs cultured without peptide, obtained before COVID-19 vaccination. The receptors come from a human donor who received a COVID-19 vaccine.

The chain joins TRBV7-8 to TRBJ2-7, with D possibly matching TRBD1 (5 bases). The CDR3 covers 15 residues. Germline V lookup: CDR1 SGHVS, CDR2 FQNEAQ. V was pared by 1 base and J by 3 bases, with 13 bases between. The CDR3 protein is CASSLGRQGLYEQYV. The CDR3 nucleotides are TGTGCCAGCAGCTTAGGTAGGCAGGGCCTCTACGAGCAGTACGTC.

The table lists this clone with a few counts. The rearrangement joins TRBV10-2 to TRBJ1-5; D not certain. With 1 base removed from V and 2 bases from J, the gap between germline ends came to 9 bases. Germline V lookup: CDR1 WSHSY, CDR2 SAAADI. The CDR3 loop spans 15 amino acids. The DNA of the CDR3 is TGCGCCAGCAGTGAGTGGGAGATCGGCAATCAGCCCCAGCATTTT. Protein product: CASSEWEIGNQPQHF.

The J gene is TRBJ2-1, the V gene TRBV10-3; 14 nucleotides line up with TRBD2. There are 15 residues in the CDR3. Germline trimming cut 3 bases from V and 8 bases from J; bases unmatched to any gene: 3. Germline values: CDR1 ENHRY, CDR2 SYGVKD. The CDR3 sequence: CAISDGTSGGYEQFF. DNA of the CDR3: TGTGCCATCAGTGATGGGACTAGCGGGGGTTATGAGCAGTTCTTC.

The chain recombines TRBV6-2 or TRBV6-3 with TRBJ2-7; perhaps TRBD1 as D (6 bases). The CDR3 has 13 amino acids. The germline gives CDR1 MNHEY, CDR2 SVGEGT. The germline V and J ends were trimmed by 5 bases and 7 bases, with 15 bases remaining between them. As DNA, the CDR3 is TGTGCCAGCAGTCCCGGACAGTTTTGGGAGCAGTACGTC. This codes for CASSPGQFWEQYV.

The chain is built from TRBV1 and TRBJ2-7; TRBD2 is the table's D call and was not checked against the DNA. TRBV1 is deemed a pseudogene. There are 15 residues in the CDR3. The CDR3, as DNA: TGCACCAGCAGCCATTGTCTAGCGGGGTGGTACGAGCAGTACGTC. Protein: CTSSHCLAGWYEQYV.

This clone was seen a handful of times. V and J are TRBV2 and TRBJ2-2; D is unresolved. Per germline, CDR1 SNHLY and CDR2 FYNNEI. Trimming shortened V by 6 bases and J by 0 bases, and 8 bases separated the two germline ends. This CDR3 comprises 14 residues. CDR3 sequence (DNA): TGTGCCAGCAGCGGAAACGCGAACACCGGGGAGCTGTTTTTT. Translating it yields CASSGNANTGELFF.

The gene calls are TRBV27 and TRBJ1-2, with D hard to call. Germline CDR1 MNHEY, CDR2 SMNVEV (reference sequence). Trimming took off 2 bases at V and 3 bases at J, with 7 bases between the two ends. The CDR3 length is 13 residues. CDR3: CASSLGRDYGYTF. Written as DNA, the CDR3 is TGTGCCAGCAGTTTAGGGCGGGACTATGGCTACACCTTC.

CDR3 nucleotide sequence: TGTGCCAGCATTACGAGGCTAATGGATACGCAGTATTTT. This translates into CASITRLMDTQYF. V gene TRBV6-5 combines with J gene TRBJ2-3, with D hard to call. CDR3 length equals 13 residues. V dropped 7 bases and J dropped 6 bases, with 14 bases sitting between them. The V gene's germline CDR1 is MNHEY and CDR2 SVGAGI.

The V call is TRBV11-1, the J call TRBJ1-1; D remains ambiguous. The germline V gene encodes CDR1 SGHAT and CDR2 FQDESV (reference sequence). CDR3 length: 13 residues. The V gene lost 1 base and the J gene lost 3 bases, with 6 bases spanning the gap. The CDR3 protein is CASSLDSYTEAFF. The CDR3 nucleotides are TGTGCCAGCAGCTTAGACAGCTACACTGAAGCTTTCTTT.

This chain connects TRBV7-2 to TRBJ1-1, with D uncertain. The V gene's germline CDR1 is SGHTA and CDR2 FQGNSA. This CDR3 comprises 16 residues. Trimming removed 1 base at V and 0 bases at J, with 12 bases between. CDR3 DNA sequence: TGTGCCAGCAGCTTAGTCTCCGCTTTTTTGAACACTGAAGCTTTCTTT. Translation: CASSLVSAFLNTEAFF.

This chain joins TRBV5-1 and TRBJ2-7; TRBD1 aligns across 7 bases. Germline-derived CDR1 and CDR2 are SGHRS and YFSETQ. Trimming at V came to 5 bases and at J to 3 bases, leaving 17 bases not matched to a gene. There are 17 residues in the CDR3. CDR3 region: CASSFGPLRQGFYEQYV. The DNA for the CDR3 is TGCGCCAGCAGTTTTGGACCCCTACGACAGGGTTTCTACGAGCAGTACGTC.

The rearrangement links TRBV12-3 or TRBV12-4 to TRBJ1-2; D unresolved. V gave up 6 bases and J gave up 8 bases, with 16 bases separating them. The CDR3 runs to 13 residues. CDR3 nucleotide sequence: TGTGCCAGCAGCCCCAATTCCCCGGGGGGCTACACCTTC. Translating it yields CASSPNSPGGYTF.

The chain recombines TRBV5-1 with TRBJ2-3; 8 nucleotides match TRBD1. This CDR3 is 14 amino acids long. Per the germline V gene, CDR1 is SGHRS and CDR2 is YFSETQ. With V trimmed by 5 bases and J by 3 bases, 5 bases remained unmatched. CDR3 amino acids: CASRKDRGTDTQYF. For the CDR3, the DNA is TGCGCCAGCAGGAAAGACAGGGGTACAGATACGCAGTATTTT.

This clone was seen a single time. The chain recombines TRBV28 with TRBJ1-4; D possibly corresponds to TRBD1 (5 bases). Trimming removed 3 bases from V and 7 bases from J, with 12 bases in between. The germline gives CDR1 MDHEN, CDR2 SYDVKM. The CDR3 consists of 14 residues. This CDR3 is CASSLSPGTEKLFF. DNA for the CDR3: TGTGCCAGCAGTTTGAGTCCAGGGACTGAAAAACTGTTTTTT.

The V gene is TRBV7-2, the J gene TRBJ1-1; D is possibly TRBD1 (5 bases). V lost 5 bases and J 0 bases, leaving 10 bases between the germline ends. The length of the CDR3 is 14 residues. In germline, CDR1 is SGHTA, CDR2 FQGNSA. CDR3 nucleotide sequence: TGTGCCAGCAGCGGGGGAGCACTGAACACTGAAGCTTTCTTT. Translating it yields CASSGGALNTEAFF. Full variable domain (outside the CDR3, taken from reference TRBV7-2 and TRBJ1-1): GAGVSQSPSNKVTEKGKDVELRCDPISGHTALYWYRQSLGQGLEFLIYFQGNSAPDKSGLPSDRFSAERTGGSVSTLTIQRTQQEDSAVYLCASSGGALNTEAFFGQGTRLTVV.

CDR3 bases: TGCGCCAGCAGTGAGGGGCGGAGAGACCTCCACTTT. Protein product: CASSEGRRDLHF. V is TRBV10-2 and J is TRBJ1-6; the D is unclear. CDR1 and CDR2 (germline): WSHSY, SAAADI. Trimming removed 2 bases at V and 15 bases at J, with 11 bases between. This CDR3 contains 12 residues.

J is TRBJ1-2 and V is TRBV7-2; D call uncertain. The ends were cut back, 5 bases at V and 0 bases at J, with 10 bases in the middle. Germline values: CDR1 SGHTA, CDR2 FQGNSA. This CDR3 spans 14 amino acids. The CDR3 sequence: CASSLLVTNYGYTF. DNA of the CDR3: TGTGCCAGCAGCCTCCTCGTAACTAACTATGGCTACACCTTC. The whole variable domain, filled in from reference TRBV7-2 and TRBJ1-2, reads GAGVSQSPSNKVTEKGKDVELRCDPISGHTALYWYRQSLGQGLEFLIYFQGNSAPDKSGLPSDRFSAERTGGSVSTLTIQRTQQEDSAVYLCASSLLVTNYGYTFGSGTRLTVV.

This chain joins TRBV6-1 and TRBJ1-2; a possible D gene is TRBD1 (6 bases). CDR1 MNHNS and CDR2 SASEGT come from the germline V gene. The CDR3 has 13 amino acids. The germline V and J ends were trimmed by 6 bases and 2 bases, with 10 bases remaining between them. Here the CDR3 DNA reads TGTGCCAGCAGCCCGGGACACAACTATGGCTACACCTTC. The encoded protein is CASSPGHNYGYTF.

CDR3 region: CASSGDFQETQYF. CDR3 coding DNA: TGTGCCAGCAGTGGTGACTTCCAAGAGACCCAGTACTTC. The J gene is TRBJ2-5, the V gene TRBV2; no reliable D call. Trimming took 4 bases from V and 1 from J, leaving 7 bases between them. This CDR3 is 13 amino acids long. Germline CDR1 reads SNHLY; CDR2 reads FYNNEI.

The CDR3 coding sequence is TGTGCCAGCAGCTTCCAGGGAACCACTAATGAAAAACTGTTTTTT. It specifies CASSFQGTTNEKLFF. The chain has TRBV7-2 and TRBJ1-4, with D perhaps TRBD1 (5 bases). The germline CDR1 and CDR2 sequences are SGHTA and FQGNSA. The CDR3 sequence is 15 residues long. The V gene lost 3 bases and the J gene lost 2 bases, with 10 bases spanning the gap.

This clone appeared a few times. The chain couples TRBV4-2 to TRBJ2-2, with TRBD1 matching over 12 bases. V dropped 4 bases and J dropped 7; count of bases not matched to a gene: 16. Germline V CDR1 and CDR2: LGHNA, YNFKEQ. The CDR3 loop spans 19 amino acids. The CDR3 spells CASSLTGTGGASTGGELFF. CDR3 coding DNA: TGTGCCAGCAGCCTAACCGGGACAGGGGGCGCGAGTACCGGCGGGGAGCTGTTTTTT.

The V call is TRBV12-3 or TRBV12-4, the J call TRBJ2-5, with a possible D match to TRBD1 (6 bases). The CDR3 is made up of 13 amino acids. Trimming took off 5 bases at V and 1 base at J, with 8 bases between the two ends. CDR3 in DNA: TGTGCCAGCAGTCAGGACAGCCAAGAGACCCAGTACTTC. It yields the protein CASSQDSQETQYF.

The chain recombines TRBV5-6 with TRBJ1-1; D gene ambiguous. CDR1 and CDR2 from the germline V gene are SGHDT and YYEEEE. The CDR3 contains 13 residues. The ends were cut back, 4 bases at V and 3 bases at J, with 10 bases in the middle. The CDR3 DNA reads TGTGCCAGCAGCATCCGAGAAGACACTGAAGCTTTCTTT. Its protein is CASSIREDTEAFF. The whole variable domain, remainder taken from reference TRBV5-6 and TRBJ1-1, is DAGVTQSPTHLIKTRGQQVTLRCSPKSGHDTVSWYQQALGQGPQFIFQYYEEEERQRGNFPDRFSGHQFPNYSSELNVNALLLGDSALYLCASSIREDTEAFFGQGTRLTVV.

The chain couples TRBV2 to TRBJ2-6; D may be TRBD1 (5 bases). V lost 7 bases and J lost 4, with 14 bases in between. CDR3 size: 15 residues. Germline CDR1 SNHLY, CDR2 FYNNEI. Here the CDR3 DNA reads TGTGCCAGCACCCTCCAGGGCCAAGGGGCCAACGTCCTGACTTTC. It encodes CASTLQGQGANVLTF.

CDR3 DNA sequence: TGCAGCGTTGAGAGGGGGACAGCTCGAAATGAGCAGTTCTTC. Translated, it gives CSVERGTARNEQFF. This rearrangement joins TRBV29-1 to TRBJ2-1, with TRBD1 matching 7 bases. The CDR3 loop spans 14 amino acids. J was trimmed by 7 bases and V by 3 bases; bases with no gene match: 9. From germline, CDR1 is SQVTM and CDR2 ANQGSEA.

This chain connects TRBV10-2 to TRBJ2-1; 16 bases fit TRBD2. This CDR3 spans 18 amino acids. The trim removed 6 bases at V and 6 bases at J, leaving 11 bases unmatched. The germline V gene has CDR1 WSHSY and CDR2 SAAADI. The CDR3 nucleotides are TGCGCCAGCAGGGGGGGACTAGCGGGGGGGAGCCGGAGCAATGAGCAGTTCTTC. Its translation is CASRGGLAGGSRSNEQFF.

The rearrangement links TRBV19 to TRBJ2-4; 11 bases match TRBD1. V gave up 3 bases and J gave up 7 bases; unmatched junction bases: 2. The CDR3 covers 14 residues. Per the germline V gene, CDR1 is LNHDA and CDR2 is SQIVND (reference sequence). The CDR3 sequence: CASSMGTGGNIQYF. The CDR3, as DNA: TGTGCCAGTAGTATGGGGACAGGGGGGAACATTCAGTACTTC.

This chain links TRBV6-6 with TRBJ2-7; D assignment may be TRBD1 or TRBD2 (6 bases each). The CDR3 is made up of 13 amino acids. V lost 7 bases to trimming and J lost 0 bases, with 10 bases between them. Per germline, CDR1 MNHNY and CDR2 SVGAGI (reference sequence). The CDR3 here is CASMRGVSYEQYV. The CDR3 DNA sequence: TGTGCCAGCATGAGGGGGGTCTCCTACGAGCAGTACGTC.